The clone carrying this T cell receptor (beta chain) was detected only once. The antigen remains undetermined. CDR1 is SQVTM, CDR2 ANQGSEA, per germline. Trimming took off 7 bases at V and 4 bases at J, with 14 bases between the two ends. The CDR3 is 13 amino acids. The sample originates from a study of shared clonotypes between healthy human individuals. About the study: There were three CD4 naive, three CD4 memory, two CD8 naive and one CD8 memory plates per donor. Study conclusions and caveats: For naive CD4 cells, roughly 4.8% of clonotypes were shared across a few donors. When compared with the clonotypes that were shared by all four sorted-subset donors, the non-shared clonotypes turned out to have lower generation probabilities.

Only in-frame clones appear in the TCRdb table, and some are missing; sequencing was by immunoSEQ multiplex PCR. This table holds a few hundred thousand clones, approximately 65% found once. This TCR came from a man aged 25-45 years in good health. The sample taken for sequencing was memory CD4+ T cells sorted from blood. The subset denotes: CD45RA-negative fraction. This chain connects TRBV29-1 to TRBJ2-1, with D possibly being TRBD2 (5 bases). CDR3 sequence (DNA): TGCAGCGGTTCCGTAGCGACATACAATGAGCAGTTCTTC. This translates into CSGSVATYNEQFF.